Below, one T cell receptor beta chain is given with its context. Trimming shortened V by 5 bases and J by 0 bases, and 11 bases separated the two germline ends. Germline V CDR1 and CDR2: SGHAT, FQNNGV. This CDR3 comprises 15 residues. This record belongs to a study of blood T cell repertoires in COVID-19. Turning to the study itself: From T cells, B-cell-depleted T cells, or PBMCs came the material, which was cDNA or gDNA.

Original handling: Reference gene primer amplification in the assay estimated nucleated cell counts. Data came from immunoSEQ multiplex PCR; TCRdb stores just in-frame clones and leaves some out. The DNA was the basis for D and trimming; V, J and clone size are from that table. This table has around 170,000 clones, around 83% appearing once. The source is a woman aged 30 to 39 with active or convalescent COVID-19. The sample was peripheral blood. The J gene is TRBJ2-1, the V gene TRBV11-2, with D tentatively TRBD1 (6 bases). The DNA for the CDR3 is TGTGCCAGCAGCCGGACAGTTAGCTCCTACAATGAGCAGTTCTTC. Translation: CASSRTVSSYNEQFF.